The clone carrying this T cell receptor beta chain was observed many times. Antigen unknown. Mismatch with germline at one junction end may stem from a read error. This entry is derived from a study of T cells in Graves' hyperthyroidism and ophthalmopathy. Germline V gene lookup returns CDR1 MNHEY and CDR2 SMNVEV (reference sequence). The CDR3 runs to 14 residues. Amplified TCR beta CDR3 regions derived from RNA transcripts. HTBI primers drove first-round RT-PCR of the TCR CDR3. One entry per CDR3 protein results from TCRdb running MiXCR on the multiplex PCR reads. Seen here are 300,000 or so distinct CDR3 sequences, around a sixth observed once, and the top ten hold around a third. Study conclusions and caveats: Among clonotypes expanded in thyroid above 0.001, most were also found in blood.

The specimen sequenced was blood. This sequence joins TRBV27 and TRBJ2-1; D possibly uses TRBD1 or TRBD2 (5 bases each). The origin of this receptor is a man aged 30 to 39 with Graves' hyperthyroidism. The CDR3 DNA reads TGTGCCAGCAGTTTCGACCGGGGCTACAGTGAGCAGTTCTTC. Its translation: CASSFDRGYSEQFF.